These T cell receptor beta chains were read from a single sample in a study of radiation and T cells in renal cell carcinoma. Repertoires were generated with immunoSEQ multiplex PCR, while TCRdb's copy carries only in-frame clones and drops some. The repertoire holds roughly 60,000 clones, 70% to 80% seen once, with under 7% in the top ten. The sequenced sample was blood, obtained from a patient whose treatment included radiotherapy and nephrectomy. The receptors originated from a man in his sixties with renal cell carcinoma. Each CDR3 is given with its conserved first and last residue. The D gene is left open where the match is weak. The size entry is marked missing in some rows and otherwise reads once, few, many or a size class.

v_gene	abundance	d_gene	j_gene	CDR3aa	CDR3nt
TRBV6-1	once	TRBD1	TRBJ2-5	CASSVTGGAETQYF	TGTGCCAGCAGTGTAACAGGGGGCGCAGAGACCCAGTACTTC
TRBV7-2	once	.	TRBJ2-4	CASSLGAPGTSLAKNIQYF	TGTGCCAGCAGCTTAGGGGCGCCTGGGACATCCCTAGCCAAAAACATTCAGTACTTC
TRBV10-1	few	.	TRBJ1-1	CASSETVNTEAFF	TGCGCCAGCAGTGAGACAGTCAACACTGAAGCTTTCTTT
TRBV6-4	.	TRBD2	TRBJ2-1	CASRPEPSGSYNEQFF	TGTGCCAGCAGACCCGAACCTAGCGGAAGCTACAATGAGCAGTTCTTC
TRBV11-2	.	TRBD2	TRBJ2-2	CASSLVPGGYTGELFF	TGTGCCAGCAGCTTAGTTCCGGGAGGGTACACCGGGGAGCTGTTTTTT
TRBV5-5	.	.	TRBJ2-3	CASSLGQGRPTDTQYF	TGTGCCAGCAGCTTGGGGCAGGGCCGCCCCACAGATACGCAGTATTTT
TRBV7-9	.	TRBD1	TRBJ1-1	CASSLVRQGSTEAFF	TGTGCCAGCAGCTTAGTTAGACAGGGCAGCACTGAAGCTTTCTTT
TRBV30	.	.	TRBJ2-7	CAWSRHPYEQYF	TGTGCCTGGAGTCGACACCCCTACGAGCAGTACTTC
TRBV7-2	.	TRBD2	TRBJ2-3	CASSLASGYTDTQYF	TGTGCCAGCAGCTTGGCTAGCGGGTACACAGATACGCAGTATTTT
TRBV5-1	.	.	TRBJ2-1	CASSLGIGNEQFF	TGCGCCAGCAGCTTGGGGATCGGGAATGAGCAGTTCTTC
TRBV6-5	.	.	TRBJ1-5	CASSYADNQPQHF	TGTGCCAGCAGTTACGCAGACAATCAGCCCCAGCATTTT
TRBV9	.	.	TRBJ1-5	CASSVGVTQPQHF	TGTGCCAGCAGCGTTGGGGTCACCCAGCCCCAGCATTTT
TRBV9	.	.	TRBJ2-7	CASSTDTGEGQYF	TGTGCCAGCAGCACGGACACAGGAGAGGGGCAGTACTTC
TRBV14	once	.	TRBJ2-1	CASNLGWGNEQFF	TGTGCCAGCAATCTAGGCTGGGGGAATGAGCAGTTCTTC
TRBV27	few	.	TRBJ1-1	CASSFGGDTEAFF	TGTGCCAGCAGTTTTGGAGGGGATACTGAAGCTTTCTTT
TRBV29-1	.	.	TRBJ1-1	CTAGGHQNTEAFF	TGCACCGCCGGCGGACATCAGAACACTGAAGCTTTCTTT
TRBV10-3	.	TRBD1	TRBJ1-2	CAIGDSTHYGYTF	TGTGCCATCGGGGACAGCACCCACTATGGCTACACCTTC
TRBV19	.	TRBD1	TRBJ1-2	CASSPDRGGNGYTF	TGTGCCAGTAGCCCGGACAGGGGGGGAAATGGCTACACCTTC
TRBV9	.	.	TRBJ2-2	CASSGFNTGELFF	TGTGCCAGCAGCGGATTTAACACCGGGGAGCTGTTTTTT
TRBV5-1	.	.	TRBJ1-6	CARSARGLASPLHF	TGCGCCAGGAGTGCGCGGGGGCTGGCTTCACCCCTCCACTTT
TRBV4-1	.	TRBD1	TRBJ2-1	CASSQEGQGVRGEQFF	TGCGCCAGCAGCCAAGAGGGGCAGGGGGTAAGGGGTGAGCAGTTCTTC
TRBV5-1	.	.	TRBJ2-3	CASSPGENGADTQYF	TGCGCCAGCAGCCCAGGGGAGAATGGAGCAGATACGCAGTATTTT
TRBV2	.	TRBD2	TRBJ2-7	CASSETSGGPSSYEQYF	TGTGCCAGCAGTGAAACTAGCGGGGGGCCCAGCTCCTACGAGCAGTACTTC
TRBV25-1	.	TRBD2	TRBJ2-3	CASSGGTSGVVDTQYF	TGTGCCAGCAGTGGAGGGACTAGCGGGGTTGTAGATACGCAGTATTTT
TRBV11-2	.	.	TRBJ1-2	CASSFDQLANYGYTF	TGTGCCAGCAGCTTTGATCAGTTAGCTAACTATGGCTACACCTTC
TRBV27	.	.	TRBJ1-2	CASSLSGANYGYTF	TGTGCCAGCAGTTTATCAGGGGCTAACTATGGCTACACCTTC
TRBV5-1	.	.	TRBJ2-1	CASRARDNEQFF	TGCGCCAGCAGGGCCAGGGACAATGAGCAGTTCTTC
TRBV9	once	.	TRBJ2-3	CASSPTGTSTDTQYF	TGTGCCAGCAGCCCGACCGGGACTAGCACAGATACGCAGTATTTT
TRBV10-3	.	.	TRBJ2-1	CAINQEEETFQFF	TGTGCCATCAATCAAGAGGAGGAGACCTTTCAGTTCTTC
TRBV7-3	.	.	TRBJ2-1	CASSLTQGQSRFF	TGTGCCAGCAGCTTAACTCAAGGACAGTCGCGGTTCTTC
TRBV19	.	TRBD1	TRBJ1-5	CASSIDRGSNQPQHF	TGTGCCAGTAGTATCGACAGGGGTAGCAATCAGCCCCAGCATTTT
TRBV29-1	once	.	TRBJ2-7	CSATHTQGAYEQYF	TGCAGCGCCACACACACGCAGGGTGCCTACGAGCAGTACTTC
TRBV19	.	.	TRBJ2-5	CASNPARDIVGRYQETQYF	TGTGCCAGCAACCCGGCGAGGGACATCGTAGGAAGATACCAAGAGACCCAGTACTTC
TRBV10-2	once	.	TRBJ1-2	CASRGTQANYGYTF	TGCGCCAGCAGAGGGACACAAGCTAACTATGGCTACACCTTC
TRBV15	.	TRBD1	TRBJ1-1	CATETGYNTEAFF	TGTGCCACCGAGACAGGGTATAACACTGAAGCTTTCTTT
TRBV5-1	.	TRBD1	TRBJ2-2	CASSPTGDSSTGELFF	TGCGCCAGCAGCCCAACAGGGGATTCGAGCACCGGGGAGCTGTTTTTT
TRBV4-2	few	.	TRBJ1-5	CASSQIQLQGSNQPQHF	TGTGCCAGCAGCCAAATTCAATTACAGGGTAGCAATCAGCCCCAGCATTTT
TRBV4-3	.	.	TRBJ1-4	CASSRQFRPLGNKKLFF	TGCGCCAGCAGCCGCCAATTCCGCCCGTTGGGCAATAAAAAACTGTTTTTT
TRBV7-2	.	.	TRBJ2-2	CASSPSFDWQGNAPGELFF	TGTGCCAGCAGCCCCAGTTTCGATTGGCAGGGTAACGCACCCGGGGAGCTGTTTTTT
TRBV27	many	TRBD1	TRBJ1-6	CASSPDREGYSPLHF	TGTGCCAGCAGTCCGGACAGGGAAGGTTATTCACCCCTCCACTTT
TRBV29-1	.	.	TRBJ1-3	CSVWTAGNTIYF	TGCAGCGTTTGGACGGCTGGAAACACCATATATTTT
TRBV18	.	.	TRBJ2-4	CASSHGGYKQGYF	TGTGCCAGCTCACATGGTGGCTATAAACAGGGGTACTTC
TRBV4-2	.	.	TRBJ2-1	CASSQVGPYNEQFF	TGTGCCAGCAGCCAAGTAGGACCATACAATGAGCAGTTCTTC
TRBV6-5	.	.	TRBJ2-3	CASSYGVLRDTQYF	TGTGCCAGCAGTTACGGGGTACTTAGGGATACGCAGTATTTT
TRBV19	.	.	TRBJ2-5	CASSMGLVGTQYF	TGTGCCAGTAGTATGGGGCTAGTCGGGACCCAGTACTTC
TRBV7-2	.	.	TRBJ1-1	CASSSLMGTEAFF	TGTGCCAGCAGCTCCTTAATGGGCACTGAAGCTTTCTTT
TRBV6-5	.	.	TRBJ1-1	CASSRRPGGTEAFF	TGTGCCAGCAGCCGGCGGCCGGGGGGGACTGAAGCTTTCTTT
TRBV11-2	.	TRBD1	TRBJ1-1	CASSPIQGANTEAFF	TGTGCCAGCAGCCCGATACAGGGGGCAAACACTGAAGCTTTCTTT
TRBV10-1	.	.	TRBJ2-7	CASSEKISSSGEQYF	TGCGCCAGCAGTGAAAAGATTAGTAGCTCGGGCGAGCAGTACTTC
TRBV9	few	.	TRBJ1-4	CASTRTENEKLFF	TGTGCCAGCACGAGGACGGAGAATGAAAAACTGTTTTTT
TRBV11-2	.	TRBD1	TRBJ2-7	CASSPRTGKVEQYF	TGTGCCAGCAGCCCAAGGACAGGGAAGGTCGAGCAGTACTTC
TRBV11-3	once	.	TRBJ1-1	CASSPSREGGNPEAFF	TGTGCCAGCAGCCCCAGCCGGGAGGGGGGAAACCCTGAAGCTTTCTTT
TRBV5-1	.	TRBD1	TRBJ1-2	CASSLGTGTGSFGYGYTF	TGCGCCAGCAGCTTGGGCACCGGGACAGGGTCATTCGGCTATGGCTACACCTTC
TRBV7-2	few	.	TRBJ2-1	CASSLGWLEQFF	TGTGCCAGCAGCTTAGGTTGGCTAGAGCAGTTCTTC
TRBV19	few	.	TRBJ2-5	CASSIGLETQYF	TGTGCCAGTAGTATAGGATTGGAGACCCAGTACTTC
TRBV5-4	once	.	TRBJ2-5	CASSDGTGQETQYF	TGTGCCAGCAGCGATGGTACAGGGCAAGAGACCCAGTACTTC
TRBV6-5	.	.	TRBJ1-2	CASSYRLVGANYGYTF	TGTGCCAGCAGTTACCGTTTAGTGGGGGCGAACTATGGCTACACCTTC